A single sample is the source of the 9 T cell receptor beta chains below, sequenced in a study of ipilimumab plus nivolumab after autologous stem cell transplantation. Sequencing was performed with immunoSEQ multiplex PCR; in TCRdb, only in-frame clones are kept and a portion is missing. The table lists some 2,400 clones, approximately 93% of them singletons. This material consisted of PBMCs, taken in a trial of ipilimumab plus nivolumab as post-transplant consolidation. The receptors derive from a male donor with primary mediastinal lymphoma.

The chain couples TRBV14 to TRBJ2-1; 11 bases are a match to TRBD2. The CDR3 runs to 18 residues. Trimming removed 1 base from V and 0 bases from J; junction bases left unmatched: 5. Germline loops: CDR1 SGHDN, CDR2 FVKESK. The DNA for the CDR3 is TGTGCCAGCAGCCAAGGACTAGCGGGACGTAGCTCCTACAATGAGCAGTTCTTC. It specifies CASSQGLAGRSSYNEQFF.

This clone occurred a few times. The chain is built from TRBV5-1 and TRBJ1-4; D may be TRBD1 (5 bases). This CDR3 has 14 residues. V was shortened by 6 bases and J by 7 bases, with 16 bases between the two germline ends. Germline CDR1 and CDR2: SGHRS and YFSETQ. The CDR3: CASTQGGVGEKLFF. The CDR3 DNA follows: TGCGCCAGCACCCAGGGCGGGGTAGGTGAAAAACTGTTTTTT.

V and J are TRBV13 and TRBJ1-5; 8 bases align to TRBD1. From germline, CDR1 is PRHDT and CDR2 FYEKMQ (reference sequence). The CDR3 is 15 amino acids. Losses at the gene ends were 5 bases for V and 3 bases for J; bases not matched to a gene: 6. The CDR3 nucleotides read TGTGCCAGCAGCACCGACAGGGGTATCAATCAGCCCCAGCATTTT. It is translated as CASSTDRGINQPQHF.

V is TRBV29-1 and J is TRBJ2-2; D gene unclear. Germline lookup yields CDR1 SQVTM and CDR2 ANQGSEA. The V end lost 4 bases, the J end lost 6 bases, and 15 bases lay between the germline ends. The CDR3 runs 14 residues. The CDR3 DNA sequence: TGCAGCGTTGGACGATGGGAAGACTCCGGGGAGCTGTTTTTT. This translates into CSVGRWEDSGELFF.

V gene TRBV28 combines with J gene TRBJ2-2; unclear D gene. Germline CDR1 MDHEN, CDR2 SYDVKM. With 4 bases removed from V and 6 bases from J, the gap between germline ends came to 15 bases. The CDR3 has 15 amino acids. The CDR3 nucleotides read TGTGCCAGCAGTTCGAACCGTATGAGGCCCGGGGAGCTGTTTTTT. Translating gives CASSSNRMRPGELFF.

This rearrangement joins TRBV7-9 to TRBJ2-2; TRBD1 agrees at 9 bases. Trimming cost V 4 bases and J 7 bases; bases outside gene matches: 7. CDR3 size: 15 residues. CDR1 is SEHNR, CDR2 FQNEAQ, per germline (reference sequence). The CDR3 spells CASSYRGDRVGELFF. The CDR3 DNA sequence: TGTGCCAGCAGCTACCGAGGGGACAGGGTCGGGGAGCTGTTTTTT.

V and J are TRBV5-8 and TRBJ2-5; TRBD2 aligns across 10 bases. V dropped 4 bases and J dropped 5; count of bases not matched to a gene: 8. Germline V gives CDR1 SGHTS, CDR2 YDEGEE. The CDR3 totals 15 residues. In nucleotides, the CDR3 is TGTGCCAGCAGCGGATTAGCGGGGGGCGGGGAGACCCAGTACTTC. Its protein product is CASSGLAGGGETQYF.

The V gene is TRBV6-4, the J gene TRBJ1-1; 7 nucleotides match TRBD1. The CDR3 contains 14 residues. Germline-derived CDR1 and CDR2 are MRHNA and SNTAGT. Trimming cost V 0 bases and J 4 bases; bases outside gene matches: 2. This CDR3 is CASSDSSGGTEAFF. The CDR3 DNA sequence: TGTGCCAGCAGTGACTCCTCAGGGGGCACTGAAGCTTTCTTT.

V and J are TRBV7-2 and TRBJ2-2, with D perhaps TRBD1 (6 bases). This CDR3 comprises 16 residues. Between the trimmed V and J ends, which lost 4 bases and 3 bases, there was a span of 15 bases. In germline, CDR1 is SGHTA, CDR2 FQGNSA. Here the CDR3 DNA reads TGTGCCAGCAGCTCCCCCGGGACAAGGCACACCGGGGAGCTGTTTTTT. Encoded protein: CASSSPGTRHTGELFF.